The entry below describes one TCR beta chain. The data are from a study of blood T cell repertoires in COVID-19. During active infection, Seattle patients enrolled and were then monitored through disease. TCRdb's copy holds only in-frame clones and misses some; the assay was immunoSEQ multiplex PCR. The sample lists roughly 150,000 clones; almost 85% were seen once. V lost 6 bases and J lost 4; bases outside the gene matches: 4. The CDR3 totals 14 residues. Germline assignment: CDR1 SGHRS and CDR2 YFSETQ. The receptor was derived from a woman older than 75 with COVID-19, enrolled during active disease. This sequence joins TRBV5-1 and TRBJ2-3; 11 bases line up with TRBD1. The sample comprised peripheral blood. CDR3 in amino acids: CASTGQGAPDTQYF. CDR3 nucleotides: TGCGCCAGCACCGGACAGGGGGCCCCAGATACGCAGTATTTT.